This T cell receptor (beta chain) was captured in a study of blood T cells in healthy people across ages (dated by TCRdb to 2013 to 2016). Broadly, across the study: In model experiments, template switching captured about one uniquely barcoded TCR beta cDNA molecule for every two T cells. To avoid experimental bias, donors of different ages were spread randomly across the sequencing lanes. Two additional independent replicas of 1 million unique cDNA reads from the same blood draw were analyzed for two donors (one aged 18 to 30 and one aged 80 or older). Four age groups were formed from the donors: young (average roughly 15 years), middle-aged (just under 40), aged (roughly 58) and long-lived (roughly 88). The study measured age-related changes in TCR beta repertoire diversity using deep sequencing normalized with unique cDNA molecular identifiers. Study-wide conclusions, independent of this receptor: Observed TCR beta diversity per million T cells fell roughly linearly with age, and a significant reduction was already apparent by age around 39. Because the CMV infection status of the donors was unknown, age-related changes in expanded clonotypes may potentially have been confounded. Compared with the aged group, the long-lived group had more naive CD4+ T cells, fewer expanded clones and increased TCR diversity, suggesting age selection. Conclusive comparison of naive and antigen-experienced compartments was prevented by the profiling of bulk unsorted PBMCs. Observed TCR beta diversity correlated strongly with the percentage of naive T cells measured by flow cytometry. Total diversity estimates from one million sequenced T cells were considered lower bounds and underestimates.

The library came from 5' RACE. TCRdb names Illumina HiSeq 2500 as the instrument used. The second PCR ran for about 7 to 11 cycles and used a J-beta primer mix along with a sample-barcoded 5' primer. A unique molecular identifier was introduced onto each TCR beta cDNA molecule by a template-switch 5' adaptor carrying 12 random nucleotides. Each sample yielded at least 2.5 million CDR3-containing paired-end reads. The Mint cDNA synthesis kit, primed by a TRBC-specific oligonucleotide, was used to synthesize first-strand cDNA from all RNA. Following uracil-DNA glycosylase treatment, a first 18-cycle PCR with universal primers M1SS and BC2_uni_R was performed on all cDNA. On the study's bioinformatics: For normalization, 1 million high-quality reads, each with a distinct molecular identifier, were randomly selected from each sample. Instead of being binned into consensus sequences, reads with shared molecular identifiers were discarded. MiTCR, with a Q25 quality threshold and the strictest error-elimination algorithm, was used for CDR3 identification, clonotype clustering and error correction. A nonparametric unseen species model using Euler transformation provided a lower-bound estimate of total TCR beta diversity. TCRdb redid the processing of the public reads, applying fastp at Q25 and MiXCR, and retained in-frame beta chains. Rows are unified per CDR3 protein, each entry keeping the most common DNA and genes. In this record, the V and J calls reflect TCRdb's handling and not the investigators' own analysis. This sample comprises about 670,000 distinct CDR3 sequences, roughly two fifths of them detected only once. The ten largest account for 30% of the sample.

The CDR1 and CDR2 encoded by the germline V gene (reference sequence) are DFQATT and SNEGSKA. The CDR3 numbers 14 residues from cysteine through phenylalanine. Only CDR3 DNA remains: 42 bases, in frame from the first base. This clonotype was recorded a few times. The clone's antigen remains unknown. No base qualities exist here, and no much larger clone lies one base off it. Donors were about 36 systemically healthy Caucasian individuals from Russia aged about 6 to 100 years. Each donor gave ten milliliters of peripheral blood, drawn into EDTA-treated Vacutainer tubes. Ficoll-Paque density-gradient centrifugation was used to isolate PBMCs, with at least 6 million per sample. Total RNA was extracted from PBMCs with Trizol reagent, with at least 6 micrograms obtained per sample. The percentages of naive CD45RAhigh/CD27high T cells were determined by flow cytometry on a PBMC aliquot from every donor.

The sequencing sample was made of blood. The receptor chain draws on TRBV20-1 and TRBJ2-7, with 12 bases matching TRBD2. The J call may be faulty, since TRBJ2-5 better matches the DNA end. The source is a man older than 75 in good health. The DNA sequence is TGCAGTGCTCGGACTAGCGGGACCCGGGAGACCCAGTACTTC. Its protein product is CSARTSGTRETQYF.